The source of this TCR beta chain is a study of PD-1 blockade in classical Hodgkin lymphoma. Study information: Nivolumab dosing for patients was 3 mg/kg, administered intravenously every 2 weeks.

In every patient, relapse followed autologous stem cell transplantation, while exposure to brentuximab vedotin differed. Each best response was a complete response, a partial response or progressive disease. Profiled with immunoSEQ multiplex PCR; TCRdb holds only in-frame clones, not every one. This sample has about 15,000 clones, with 75% to 90% found just once. The CDR3 is 13 residues long. Here the sequenced sample was peripheral blood mononuclear cells (PBMCs), taken before the second cycle of nivolumab. The chain has TRBV21-1 and TRBJ2-5; TRBD2, the D gene given by the table, was not confirmed from the DNA. TRBV21-1 is recorded as a pseudogene. The TCR was taken from a human donor with classical Hodgkin lymphoma. The CDR3: CASQRGDQETQYF. CDR3 bases: TGTGCCAGCCAGCGGGGGGACCAAGAGACCCAGTACTTC.